Listed here are 16 T cell receptor beta chains from one sample, sequenced in a study of cytomegalovirus exposure and HLA in healthy donors. PCR was performed using 60 Vbeta and 13 Jbeta primers. TCRdb keeps only in-frame clones here, not all; method: immunoSEQ multiplex PCR. Here the sample spans 100,000 to 150,000 clones, approximately 78% being singletons. The sequencing sample was made of PBMCs. These receptors were taken from a woman in her fifties or sixties in good health and CMV-seropositive.

V and J are TRBV10-3 and TRBJ2-1; 7 positions match TRBD2. The CDR3 sequence is 16 residues long. CDR1 and CDR2 (germline): ENHRY, SYGVKD. The trim removed 3 bases at V and 4 bases at J, leaving 9 bases unmatched. The CDR3 is CAISDPSGRAYNEQFF. The CDR3 nucleotides read TGTGCCATCAGTGACCCATCAGGGAGGGCTTACAATGAGCAGTTCTTC.

This chain joins TRBV19 and TRBJ1-2; unclear D gene. Looked up from germline, CDR1 is LNHDA and CDR2 is SQIVND (reference sequence). The CDR3 totals 11 residues. Trimming pared 1 base from V and 13 bases from J, leaving 10 bases between. This CDR3 reads CASSIGGVTTF. CDR3 nucleotides: TGTGCCAGTAGTATAGGCGGAGTAACCACCTTC.

The sample holds one count of this clone. The chain recombines TRBV5-1 with TRBJ2-7; TRBD2 is a possible D gene (5 bases). Trimming pared 0 bases from V and 6 bases from J, leaving 10 bases between. From germline, CDR1 is SGHRS and CDR2 YFSETQ. The CDR3 runs to 13 residues. The DNA for the CDR3 is TGCGCCAGCAGCTTGGGAGGGTATGCCGAGCAGTACTTC. Protein sequence: CASSLGGYAEQYF.

This clone was seen only a few times. CDR3 in amino acids: CASSAGGGTLGLETQYF. Here the CDR3 DNA reads TGTGCCAGCAGCGCCGGCGGCGGGACCCTCGGTTTGGAGACCCAGTACTTC. The genes are TRBV9 and TRBJ2-5, with a possible D match to TRBD2 (6 bases). This CDR3 has 17 residues. The V end was cut by 3 bases, the J end by 5 bases, with 23 bases between. Per the germline V gene, CDR1 is SGDLS and CDR2 is YYNGEE.

The chain couples TRBV11-2 to TRBJ1-5; 9 positions agree with TRBD1. The CDR3 consists of 16 residues. Germline-derived CDR1 and CDR2 are SGHAT and FQNNGV. J gave up 0 bases and V 4 bases, and 4 bases lay outside the gene matches. CDR3 DNA sequence: TGTGCCAGCAGCTCGGGACAGGGATATAGCAATCAGCCCCAGCATTTT. Its protein is CASSSGQGYSNQPQHF.

This chain connects TRBV18 to TRBJ2-7; TRBD2 aligns across 8 bases. V lost 3 bases to trimming and J lost 4 bases; unmatched junction nucleotides: 5. Germline CDR1 is KGHSH and CDR2 is LQKENI. The CDR3 has 14 amino acids. CDR3: CASSPLAGSYEQYF. The CDR3 DNA reads TGTGCCAGCTCACCCTTAGCGGGGAGTTACGAGCAGTACTTC. Looking up the rest from reference TRBV18 and TRBJ2-7 gives the full variable domain: NAGVMQNPRHLVRRRGQEARLRCSPMKGHSHVYWYRQLPEEGLKFMVYLQKENIIDESGMPKERFSAEFPKEGPSILRIQQVVRGDSAAYFCASSPLAGSYEQYFGPGTRLTVT.

The chain employs TRBV7-9 and TRBJ2-1; 8 bases match TRBD2. The ends lost 3 bases at V and 3 bases at J; junction bases unmatched: 7. The CDR3 sequence is 16 residues long. Germline CDR1 and CDR2: SEHNR and FQNEAQ (reference sequence). The DNA for the CDR3 is TGTGCCAGCAGCTTGGCCGGGACTAGGGTCTACAATGAGCAGTTCTTC. Translating gives CASSLAGTRVYNEQFF.

DNA of the CDR3: TGCGCCAGCAGCCAAAATCCAGGGGTTCGGCGGGAAGCTTTCTTT. Protein product: CASSQNPGVRREAFF. The J gene is TRBJ1-1, the V gene TRBV4-3; tentative D call: TRBD1 (6 bases). Trimming pared 2 bases from V and 8 bases from J, leaving 18 bases between. This CDR3 spans 15 amino acids. Germline V gives CDR1 LGHNA, CDR2 YSLEER.

The sample holds one count of this clone. The chain is built from TRBV11-2 and TRBJ2-1; 11 bases are shared with TRBD2. This CDR3 spans 17 amino acids. Germline trimming cut 4 bases from V and 7 bases from J; bases unmatched to any gene: 12. CDR1 and CDR2 from the germline V gene are SGHAT and FQNNGV. DNA of the CDR3: TGTGCCAGCAGCTACACCCAATTAGCGGGGGGGGGTAATGAGCAGTTCTTC. It is translated as CASSYTQLAGGGNEQFF.

In its sample, this clone was seen once. V is TRBV5-4 and J is TRBJ2-5; a possible D gene is TRBD2 (7 bases). The closer fit of TRBJ2-7 to the DNA end suggests the J call may be wrong. The CDR3 sequence is 16 residues long. Germline V gene data show CDR1 as SGHNT and CDR2 as YYREEE (reference sequence). The CDR3 nucleotides are TGTGCCAGCAGCTTGGGGGGAGGGGGATTCCTCTACGAGCAGTACTTC. Translation gives CASSLGGGGFLYEQYF.

This chain links TRBV6-1 with TRBJ2-1, with 8 bases lining up with TRBD1. Germline loops: CDR1 MNHNS, CDR2 SASEGT. V trimming: 1 base; J trimming: 9 bases; junction bases outside the gene matches: 2. The CDR3 has 13 amino acids. The CDR3 here is CASSEDRGSEQFF. The CDR3 coding sequence is TGTGCCAGCAGTGAAGACAGGGGGTCTGAGCAGTTCTTC.

The chain is built from TRBV7-9 and TRBJ2-7; D call uncertain. This CDR3 spans 15 amino acids. V gave up 5 bases and J gave up 1 base, with 15 bases separating them. Germline CDR1 reads SEHNR; CDR2 reads FQNEAQ (reference sequence). The CDR3 DNA reads TGTGCCAGCAGCCCCTTTAACGCCGGTTCCTACGAGCAGTACTTC. Residues: CASSPFNAGSYEQYF.

V gene TRBV28 combines with J gene TRBJ2-7; TRBD1 matches 9 bases. The V gene end was trimmed by 6 bases and the J gene end by 5 bases; junction bases not matched to a gene: 5. This CDR3 is built from 13 residues. Germline CDR1 and CDR2: MDHEN and SYDVKM. This CDR3 reads CASSLNRGHEQYF. The CDR3, as DNA: TGTGCCAGCAGCTTAAACAGGGGGCACGAGCAGTACTTC.

On this clone itself: Other nucleotide sequences from this sample produce the same CDR3. The chain joins TRBV7-3 to TRBJ2-3; D is ambiguous. Germline-derived CDR1 and CDR2 are SGHTA and FQGTGA. The ends were cut back, 5 bases at V and 3 bases at J, with 9 bases in the middle. The CDR3 is 13 residues long. The CDR3 region is CASSPTGTDTQYF. DNA for the CDR3: TGTGCCAGCAGCCCTACTGGTACAGATACGCAGTATTTT.

This clone has just one count. The V gene is TRBV27, the J gene TRBJ1-2, with 8 nucleotides matching TRBD1. Losses at the gene ends were 2 bases for V and 4 bases for J; bases not matched to a gene: 3. The germline gives CDR1 MNHEY, CDR2 SMNVEV (reference sequence). This CDR3 is 14 amino acids long. CDR3 nucleotide sequence: TGTGCCAGCAGTTTAACCGGGACAGGCTATGGCTACACCTTC. It encodes CASSLTGTGYGYTF.

This clone was observed a few times. The chain recombines TRBV4-3 with TRBJ1-5; the match to TRBD1 covers 9 bases. After removal of 0 bases from V and 7 bases from J, the junction contained 7 bases not matched to a gene. From germline, CDR1 is LGHNA and CDR2 YSLEER. This CDR3 spans 16 amino acids. Here the CDR3 DNA reads TGCGCCAGCAGCCAAGATAGGGGACAGGGCCGGCAGCCCCAGCATTTT. This gives the protein CASSQDRGQGRQPQHF.